This entry describes one T cell receptor beta chain. This CDR3 region has 15 residues. CDR1 and CDR2 (germline): SGHTA, FQGNSA. The trim removed 5 bases at V and 5 bases at J, leaving 9 bases unmatched. This record belongs to a study of blood T cell repertoires in COVID-19. Data came from immunoSEQ multiplex PCR; TCRdb stores just in-frame clones and leaves some out. Altogether 200,000 to 300,000 clones are present, 70% to 90% being singletons, with the ten largest covering around 5.9%. The chain recombines TRBV7-2 with TRBJ2-1, with 7 bases matching TRBD2. The sample consisted of peripheral blood. The clonotype comes from a man in his sixties with acute or convalescent COVID-19. CDR3 nucleotide sequence: TGTGCCAGCAGCATGACTAGCTTCGGCAACAATGAGCAGTTCTTC. It codes for CASSMTSFGNNEQFF.